This TCR beta chain was captured by sequencing in a study of blood T cell repertoires in COVID-19. As handled by the study authors: Scientists estimated how many nucleated cells there were by amplifying reference gene primers. Profiling relied on immunoSEQ multiplex PCR, and the TCRdb table lists in-frame clones only, not all of them. V, J and clone size were drawn from that table, and D and trimming were deduced from the DNA. Altogether approximately 250,000 clones are present, roughly 85% being singletons, with the ten largest covering approximately 5%. CDR3 length: 15 amino acids. CDR1 SGHAT and CDR2 FQNNGV come from the germline V gene. V lost 1 base and J lost 11, with 18 bases in between. Seattle cases were enrolled at active infection and followed longitudinally.

The clonotype originates from a man aged 45-65 years with COVID-19, enrolled during active disease. The chain couples TRBV11-2 to TRBJ2-1; a weak D match, TRBD1 (7 bases). Material: peripheral blood. The CDR3 is CASSLVTGVAGKQFF. The CDR3 DNA is TGTGCCAGCAGCTTAGTCACAGGGGTTGCGGGGAAGCAGTTCTTC.